This T cell receptor (beta chain) came from a study of T-cell memory formation after mild COVID-19. TCRdb passed the 5' RACE reads through MiXCR, listing each CDR3 protein once. The sample contains hundreds of thousands of distinct CDR3 sequences, roughly 21% of which appear only once. Broader study findings: The study found contracting CD4+ clones mainly in CM and EM and contracting CD8+ clones in EMRA. In pre-infection memory, a portion of responding clones appeared, which suggested that cross-reactive memory joined.

This clonotype was seen only a few times. Antigen specificity is unknown. This CDR3 contains 13 residues. Germline V gives CDR1 SGHRS, CDR2 YFSETQ. Trimming took off 1 base at V and 4 bases at J, with 5 bases between the two ends. The chain combines TRBV5-1 with TRBJ2-2; D uncertain. The sequence was obtained from an adult woman who had mild COVID-19 (a few samples of this study predate the infection). Cell type and time point are not known. The source material was PBMCs or a T cell subset sorted from them (not recorded which). The CDR3: CASSLFSTGELFF. The CDR3 DNA reads as TGCGCCAGCAGCTTGTTTTCCACCGGGGAGCTGTTTTTT.